The T cell receptor beta chain described here comes from a study of blood T cell repertoires in COVID-19. Across the study: PBMCs, B-cell-depleted T cells, or T cells provided the cDNA or gDNA that made up the material.

In the authors' workflow: Amplifying reference gene primers gave estimates of nucleated cell counts. Using immunoSEQ multiplex PCR, the repertoire was profiled, and TCRdb retains in-frame clones only, with some absent. V and J calls plus clone size are reproduced from that table; the DNA served to infer D and trimming. Altogether about 200,000 clones are present, approximately 83% being singletons, with the ten largest covering more than 2.5%. V lost 6 bases, J lost 4 bases, and 4 bases stayed unmatched. The V gene's germline CDR1 is MNHEY and CDR2 SMNVEV (reference sequence). The CDR3 covers 14 residues.

The rearrangement uses TRBV27 and TRBJ1-5; 9 bases match TRBD1. The sequencing input was peripheral blood. The receptor's source is a man aged 55 to 70 with acute or convalescent COVID-19. In nucleotides, the CDR3 is TGTGCCAGCAGACCCGGGACAGGGAATCAGCCCCAGCATTTT. It codes for CASRPGTGNQPQHF.